This TCR beta chain originates from a study of blood T cell repertoires in COVID-19. The wider study: There were acute and convalescent COVID-19 samples, and they came from the United States, Italy and Spain.

The data were produced by immunoSEQ multiplex PCR, yet TCRdb's version contains in-frame clones alone and is incomplete. The top ten hold approximately 4% of the sample, which has under 250,000 clones, 65% to 85% seen once. Sequenced input: peripheral blood. This TCR came from a man in his fifties or sixties with active or convalescent COVID-19.

CDR3 amino acids: CAWGSANTIYF. The CDR3 DNA reads as TGTGCCTGGGGATCAGCGAACACCATATATTTT. The V call is TRBV30, the J call TRBJ1-3; D call uncertain. V lost 5 bases to trimming and J lost 7 bases, with 9 bases between them. From germline, CDR1 is GTSNPN and CDR2 SVGIG (reference sequence). The CDR3 sequence is 11 residues long.